This T cell receptor beta chain was profiled in a study of tumor-infiltrating lymphocytes in primary liver carcinoma. Study in general: Surgical resection treated primary liver carcinoma in the patients. T1-T3 N0M0 was the stage of the tumors, which were about 4 to 10 cm across.

General study points: The study found tumor-adjacent and tumor-blood pairs overlapped less than tumor region pairs.

Extraction also yielded germline DNA, while blood RNA was obtained from unsorted whole blood. With 500 ng total RNA as template and a constant-region primer, TCR beta cDNA was made. Modified slightly, ARM-PCR produced TCR beta libraries over three nested multiplex PCR rounds. For around 9 cycles apiece, the opening two PCR rounds ran with TRBV1-TRBV30 forward primers and a C-beta reverse primer. TCRdb reprocessed the multiplex PCR reads with MiXCR, giving one entry per CDR3 protein. The table lists about 310,000 distinct CDR3 sequences, around three fifths of them singletons. This CDR3 has 14 residues. Deletions cut 2 bases from V and 4 bases from J, with 10 bases between. Germline assignment: CDR1 SGHDT and CDR2 YYEEEE. As for this clonotype: Its antigen is unidentified.

This TCR derives from a man aged 35 to 55 with primary liver carcinoma and hepatitis B virus infection. The sequencing input was peripheral blood. V and J are TRBV5-6 and TRBJ2-4; TRBD2 is a possible D gene (5 bases). CDR3 residues: CASSLWTLKNIQYF. The CDR3 DNA sequence: TGTGCCAGCAGCTTATGGACTCTGAAAAACATTCAGTACTTC.